These 17 T cell receptor beta chains came from one sample sequenced in a study of blood T cell repertoires in COVID-19. Assay used: immunoSEQ multiplex PCR; TCRdb lists only in-frame clones, some missing. The sample lists some 150,000 clones; around nine tenths were seen once. Sequenced material: peripheral blood. All receptors come from a woman aged 55-70 years with acute or convalescent COVID-19.

The chain is built from TRBV7-9 and TRBJ1-2; TRBD1 might be the D (5 bases). Trimming removed 5 bases at V and 8 bases at J, with 12 bases between. From germline, CDR1 is SEHNR and CDR2 FQNEAQ (reference sequence). CDR3 length equals 12 residues. The CDR3 protein is CASSPRGIGYTF. The CDR3 nucleotides are TGTGCCAGCAGCCCCCGGGGGATCGGCTACACCTTC.

The CDR3 coding sequence is TGCGCCAGCAGCCCAGACGGAGCTCATGGCTACACCTTC. It specifies CASSPDGAHGYTF. The chain is built from TRBV4-3 and TRBJ1-2, with no clear D. Germline V CDR1 and CDR2: LGHNA, YSLEER. The V gene lost 4 bases and the J gene lost 6 bases, with 12 bases spanning the gap. The CDR3 covers 13 residues.

The chain uses TRBV15 and TRBJ1-2; D is perhaps TRBD1 (5 bases). The CDR3 is 15 amino acids. CDR1 is LNHNV, CDR2 YYDKDF, per germline (reference sequence). V lost 1 base and J 8 bases, leaving 17 bases between the germline ends. In DNA form, the CDR3 reads TGTGCCACCAGCAGAGCCTCGGAGGCGGGGCGAGGCTACACCTTC. This encodes CATSRASEAGRGYTF. The full variable domain, its missing parts supplied by reference TRBV15 and TRBJ1-2, is DAMVIQNPRYQVTQFGKPVTLSCSQTLNHNVMYWYQQKSSQAPKLLFHYYDKDFNNEADTPDNFQSRRPNTSFCFLDIRSPGLGDTAMYLCATSRASEAGRGYTFGSGTRLTVV.

The chain recombines TRBV6-6 with TRBJ1-5; 7 nucleotides align to TRBD1. The junction had 8 bases not matched to a gene; V was cut back by 6 bases and J by 0 bases. This CDR3 region has 16 residues. Germline assignment: CDR1 MNHNY and CDR2 SVGAGI (reference sequence). CDR3 bases: TGTGCCAGCAGCCGCAGGACAGGCAATAGCAATCAGCCCCAGCATTTT. It codes for CASSRRTGNSNQPQHF.

V gene TRBV6-5 combines with J gene TRBJ1-3; D remains ambiguous. The CDR3 runs to 13 residues. From germline, CDR1 is MNHEY and CDR2 SVGAGI. The V end lost 6 bases, the J end lost 4 bases, and 10 bases lay between the germline ends. The CDR3 loop reads CASSAGGGNTIYF. The CDR3 DNA reads TGTGCCAGCAGCGCCGGAGGGGGAAACACCATATATTTT.

The DNA for the CDR3 is TGTGCCAGCAGCTCCCAGGGTGGAATCTACAATGAGCAGTTCTTC. Its translation is CASSSQGGIYNEQFF. The rearrangement uses TRBV11-2 and TRBJ2-1; TRBD1 is a possible D gene (5 bases). The length of the CDR3 is 15 residues. Trimming pared 4 bases from V and 3 bases from J, leaving 13 bases between. The germline V gene has CDR1 SGHAT and CDR2 FQNNGV.

J is TRBJ1-1 and V is TRBV30; D is undetermined. V lost 4 bases and J 3 bases, leaving 15 bases between the germline ends. The CDR3 totals 14 residues. Germline assignment: CDR1 GTSNPN and CDR2 SVGIG (reference sequence). This CDR3 reads CAWNRAGLDTEAFF. CDR3 sequence (DNA): TGTGCCTGGAATCGTGCGGGGTTGGACACTGAAGCTTTCTTT.

The chain couples TRBV19 to TRBJ1-1; TRBD1 is a possible D gene (6 bases). The CDR3 contains 15 residues. Germline V lookup: CDR1 LNHDA, CDR2 SQIVND (reference sequence). V shed 4 bases and J shed 6 bases, with 18 bases lying between them. The DNA for the CDR3 is TGTGCCAGTAGTACCCGAACCCAGGGGTACGCTGAAGCTTTCTTT. Encoded protein: CASSTRTQGYAEAFF.

This chain joins TRBV28 and TRBJ1-2; D gene uncertain. The V end lost 3 bases, the J end lost 4 bases, and 12 bases lay between the germline ends. The CDR3 is 14 amino acids. The germline gives CDR1 MDHEN, CDR2 SYDVKM. CDR3 DNA sequence: TGTGCCAGCAGTTTGGCGACTTTGGGCTATGGCTACACCTTC. Translation gives CASSLATLGYGYTF.

V usage is TRBV2 and J usage is TRBJ1-4; the D is unclear. Between the trimmed V and J ends, which lost 2 bases and 7 bases, there was a span of 14 bases. Germline V gene data show CDR1 as SNHLY and CDR2 as FYNNEI. This CDR3 spans 15 amino acids. CDR3 DNA sequence: TGTGCCAGCAGTGAATTTCAGGTTGGGAGTGAAAAACTGTTTTTT. It yields the protein CASSEFQVGSEKLFF. The entire variable domain, with the rest obtained from reference TRBV2 and TRBJ1-4, is as follows: EPEVTQTPSHQVTQMGQEVILRCVPISNHLYFYWYRQILGQKVEFLVSFYNNEISEKSEIFDDQFSVERPDGSNFTLKIRSTKLEDSAMYFCASSEFQVGSEKLFFGSGTQLSVL.

The rearrangement uses TRBV19 and TRBJ2-7; 7 bases fit TRBD2. CDR1 LNHDA and CDR2 SQIVND come from the germline V gene (reference sequence). The CDR3 is made up of 13 amino acids. With V trimmed by 5 bases and J by 5 bases, 6 bases remained unmatched. CDR3 DNA sequence: TGTGCCAGTAGTTGGGCCCGGGGGGACGAGCAGTACTTC. Translating it yields CASSWARGDEQYF.

The chain joins TRBV10-3 to TRBJ1-2; 8 positions agree with TRBD1. Losses at the gene ends were 3 bases for V and 8 bases for J; bases not matched to a gene: 11. The CDR3 loop spans 15 amino acids. CDR1 and CDR2 (germline): ENHRY, SYGVKD. The CDR3 nucleotides are TGTGCCATCAGTGATCAGCCGGGACAGGCGGAGGGCTACACCTTC. Translating gives CAISDQPGQAEGYTF.

This chain connects TRBV7-2 to TRBJ2-5, with a tentative D call TRBD2 (7 bases). The CDR3 is 15 residues long. Germline CDR1 is SGHTA and CDR2 is FQGNSA. Trimming left V 3 bases short and J 5 bases short, with 16 bases between. The CDR3 DNA is TGTGCCAGCAGCTTGAATGGCGGGGGCCGCGAGACCCAGTACTTC. It is translated as CASSLNGGGRETQYF.

CDR3 DNA: TGCGCCAGCAGCCAAGATCGGTCGTTGACAGGCCAGAACACTGAAGCTTTCTTT. Protein product: CASSQDRSLTGQNTEAFF. This sequence joins TRBV4-1 and TRBJ1-1, with a tentative D call TRBD1 (6 bases). The V gene lost 0 bases and the J gene lost 1 base, with 18 bases spanning the gap. Looked up from germline, CDR1 is MGHRA and CDR2 is YSYEKL. The CDR3 totals 18 residues.

DNA of the CDR3: TGTGCCAGCAGTTACCGAGAGACTAATGAAAAACTGTTTTTT. Residues: CASSYRETNEKLFF. J is TRBJ1-4 and V is TRBV6-5; D unresolved. Germline loops: CDR1 MNHEY, CDR2 SVGAGI. The CDR3 contains 14 residues. With 2 bases removed from V and 2 bases from J, the gap between germline ends came to 6 bases.

The V gene is TRBV4-1, the J gene TRBJ1-4, with TRBD1 identical over 7 bases. CDR1 is MGHRA, CDR2 YSYEKL, per germline. The CDR3 totals 18 residues. V lost 0 bases, J lost 0 bases, and 7 bases stayed unmatched. The CDR3 DNA reads TGCGCCAGCAGCCAAGATAGGGGGCGGACTGCAACTAATGAAAAACTGTTTTTT. Translated: CASSQDRGRTATNEKLFF.

Only one count was recorded for this clone. The rearrangement uses TRBV28 and TRBJ1-2; D is possibly TRBD1 (5 bases). With 7 bases removed from V and 4 bases from J, the gap between germline ends came to 16 bases. CDR3 length: 14 residues. Germline V gives CDR1 MDHEN, CDR2 SYDVKM. The CDR3 DNA reads TGTGCCAGCACGCCGGGGGGATCGGGCTATGGCTACACCTTC. Amino acid sequence: CASTPGGSGYGYTF.